A selection of T cell receptor beta chains follows, all from one sample in a study of cytomegalovirus exposure and HLA in healthy donors. Libraries were prepared by immunoSEQ multiplex PCR; TCRdb keeps only in-frame clonotypes and omits some of them. Of 95,000 to 150,000 clones in the sample, about 62% were seen once. The sample comprised PBMCs. All receptors derive from a woman in her forties in good health and CMV-seropositive. CDR3s include the opening cysteine and the closing phenylalanine or tryptophan. The D gene is left open where the match is weak. The size entry is marked missing in some rows and otherwise reads once, few, many or a size class.

d_gene	abundance	v_gene	j_gene	CDR3aa	CDR3nt
TRBD2	once	TRBV9	TRBJ2-2	CASSAPGLAGTNTGELFF	TGTGCCAGCAGCGCCCCGGGACTAGCGGGAACTAACACCGGGGAGCTGTTTTTT
TRBD1	-	TRBV6-1	TRBJ2-7	CASSLWSGGSYEQYF	TGTGCCAGCAGTCTTTGGTCAGGGGGCTCCTACGAGCAGTACTTC
-	few	TRBV10-2	TRBJ1-5	CASSYRGNQPQHF	TGCGCCAGCAGTTACAGGGGCAATCAGCCCCAGCATTTT
-	-	TRBV6-5	TRBJ1-6	CASSYSDRRNSPLHF	TGTGCCAGCAGTTACTCAGACAGGAGAAATTCACCCCTCCACTTT
TRBD1	-	TRBV28	TRBJ1-5	CASNRGPGNQPQHF	TGTGCCAGCAACAGGGGGCCTGGCAATCAGCCCCAGCATTTT
TRBD1	-	TRBV6-5	TRBJ1-3	CASRTGGDRNTIYF	TGTGCCAGCAGGACAGGGGGAGATCGAAACACCATATATTTT
-	-	TRBV10-3	TRBJ1-5	CAIRADSGSNQPQHF	TGTGCCATCAGGGCTGACAGTGGGAGCAATCAGCCCCAGCATTTT
-	few	TRBV27	TRBJ1-2	CASSLSGQASYGYTF	TGTGCCAGCAGTTTATCGGGGCAGGCTTCGTATGGCTACACCTTC
-	-	TRBV19	TRBJ2-5	CASSTFQETQYF	TGTGCCAGTAGTACCTTCCAAGAGACCCAGTACTTC
-	-	TRBV7-3	TRBJ2-5	CASSPTGTGETQYF	TGTGCCAGCAGCCCCACAGGGACGGGAGAGACCCAGTACTTC
-	few	TRBV2	TRBJ1-2	CASRGVGYTF	TGTGCCAGCAGGGGAGTCGGCTACACCTTC
-	-	TRBV7-3	TRBJ2-5	CASSYRVQETQYF	TGTGCCAGCAGCTACAGGGTACAAGAGACCCAGTACTTC
TRBD1	-	TRBV10-1	TRBJ2-7	CASSEYKTGGYEQYF	TGCGCCAGCAGTGAGTATAAGACAGGGGGCTACGAGCAGTACTTC
-	-	TRBV6-1	TRBJ2-1	CASSEEVGQGLYNEQFF	TGTGCCAGCAGTGAAGAAGTTGGCCAGGGGCTTTACAATGAGCAGTTCTTC
-	-	TRBV7-9	TRBJ1-1	CASSLSGLNTEAFF	TGTGCCAGCAGCTTGTCAGGATTGAACACTGAAGCTTTCTTT
TRBD2	-	TRBV10-2	TRBJ2-5	CASSELAGGRGETQYF	TGCGCCAGCAGTGAACTAGCGGGGGGCCGGGGAGAGACCCAGTACTTC
-	-	TRBV7-6	TRBJ1-1	CASSAGQNTEAFF	TGTGCCAGCAGCGCTGGGCAGAACACTGAAGCTTTCTTT
-	-	TRBV18	TRBJ1-6	CASSPPGGGSPLHF	TGTGCCAGCTCACCACCGGGGGGGGGTTCACCCCTCCACTTT
-	few	TRBV21-1	TRBJ2-3	CASSHPGQGPFPTQYF	TGTGCCAGCAGTCATCCGGGACAGGGACCCTTTCCTACGCAGTATTTT
TRBD1	once	TRBV23-1	TRBJ1-4	CARPTGGSNEKLFF	TGCGCCAGACCTACAGGGGGATCTAATGAAAAACTGTTTTTT
TRBD2	few	TRBV19	TRBJ2-1	CASSPLTSGSSYNEQFF	TGTGCCAGTAGTCCGTTGACTAGCGGGAGCTCCTACAATGAGCAGTTCTTC
-	-	TRBV5-6	TRBJ1-2	CANSLAGNYGYTF	TGTGCCAACAGCTTGGCGGGGAACTATGGCTACACCTTC
TRBD2	-	TRBV2	TRBJ2-7	CASSPGTSGRAEQYF	TGTGCCAGCAGCCCCGGGACTAGCGGGAGGGCCGAGCAGTACTTC
-	-	TRBV2	TRBJ1-2	CASSDPGSPGYTF	TGTGCCAGCAGTGACCCAGGGTCGCCTGGCTACACCTTC
-	-	TRBV5-1	TRBJ1-1	CASSLVTSMNTEAFF	TGCGCCAGCAGCTTGGTAACATCCATGAACACTGAAGCTTTCTTT
-	-	TRBV28	TRBJ1-5	CASSLYTGGYSNQPQHF	TGTGCCAGCAGTTTATATACTGGAGGGTATAGCAATCAGCCCCAGCATTTT
TRBD1	-	TRBV7-9	TRBJ1-6	CASSGGQANNSPLHF	TGTGCCAGCAGCGGGGGACAGGCCAATAATTCACCCCTCCACTTT
-	-	TRBV27	TRBJ2-4	CASSLEGRPKNIQYF	TGTGCCAGCAGTTTGGAAGGGAGGCCCAAAAACATTCAGTACTTC
-	-	TRBV19	TRBJ2-7	CASSIEGSYEQYF	TGTGCCAGTAGTATTGAGGGCTCCTACGAGCAGTACTTC
TRBD2	few	TRBV29-1	TRBJ2-7	CSVLAGHSYEQYF	TGCAGCGTCTTAGCGGGGCACTCCTACGAGCAGTACTTC
-	few	TRBV6-5	TRBJ1-1	CASKLNTEAFF	TGTGCCAGCAAACTAAACACTGAAGCTTTCTTT
TRBD1	-	TRBV5-4	TRBJ1-2	CASSGQGVDGYTF	TGTGCCAGCAGTGGACAGGGGGTCGATGGCTACACCTTC
TRBD1	-	TRBV29-1	TRBJ2-3	CSVSGGATDTQYF	TGCAGCGTCTCAGGGGGCGCAACAGATACGCAGTATTTT
TRBD2	-	TRBV18	TRBJ2-7	CASSPGSGGYRTYEQYF	TGTGCCAGCTCACCCGGATCGGGGGGTTACCGAACCTACGAGCAGTACTTC
-	-	TRBV29-1	TRBJ2-7	CSVEDRGRPYEQYF	TGCAGCGTTGAAGATCGTGGCAGGCCCTACGAGCAGTACTTC
-	-	TRBV6-1	TRBJ2-2	CASSEEVGDTGELFF	TGTGCCAGCAGTGAAGAGGTCGGAGACACCGGGGAGCTGTTTTTT
-	-	TRBV6-6	TRBJ2-3	CASIGRRSGWSDTQYF	TGTGCCAGCATAGGTCGTAGGTCAGGGTGGTCAGATACGCAGTATTTT
TRBD1	once	TRBV15	TRBJ2-3	CATSRLDRGADTQYF	TGTGCCACCAGCAGGCTGGACAGGGGAGCAGATACGCAGTATTTT
-	-	TRBV4-1	TRBJ2-5	CASSPASGMVETQYF	TGCGCCAGCAGCCCAGCCTCCGGGATGGTGGAGACCCAGTACTTC
TRBD1	-	TRBV30	TRBJ2-5	CAWATIGTGYLTQYF	TGTGCCTGGGCGACCATCGGGACAGGGTATTTGACCCAGTACTTC
TRBD2	-	TRBV5-8	TRBJ2-7	CASSVRSSSGPSYEQYF	TGTGCCAGCAGCGTCAGATCCTCTAGCGGACCCTCCTACGAGCAGTACTTC
TRBD1	few	TRBV7-9	TRBJ1-2	CASSSGGQAGYGYTF	TGTGCCAGCAGCTCCGGGGGACAGGCGGGCTATGGCTACACCTTC
-	few	TRBV5-1	TRBJ2-3	CASSLGGEMTADTQYF	TGCGCCAGCAGCTTGGGGGGGGAAATGACGGCAGATACGCAGTATTTT
TRBD1	few	TRBV10-2	TRBJ1-2	CASSEPPGQQSSLYGYTF	TGCGCCAGCAGTGAGCCGCCGGGACAGCAATCATCCTTATATGGCTACACCTTC
TRBD2	few	TRBV14	TRBJ2-3	CASSPLAGEGSDADTQYF	TGTGCCAGCAGCCCCCTAGCGGGAGAGGGGTCAGACGCAGATACGCAGTATTTT
TRBD1	-	TRBV5-4	TRBJ2-7	CASSLAGTGFYEQYF	TGTGCCAGCAGCTTGGCCGGGACAGGGTTCTACGAGCAGTACTTC
-	few	TRBV27	TRBJ1-5	CASSWSDNQPQHF	TGTGCCAGCAGTTGGTCAGACAATCAGCCCCAGCATTTT
-	-	TRBV2	TRBJ1-2	CASGGLRGFNYGYTF	TGTGCCAGCGGCGGACTTCGCGGGTTTAACTATGGCTACACCTTC
-	few	TRBV5-1	TRBJ2-7	CASSLSGGNYEQYF	TGCGCCAGCAGCTTGTCAGGGGGGAACTACGAGCAGTACTTC
-	-	TRBV19	TRBJ1-5	CASSTQVLQPQHF	TGTGCCAGTAGTACCCAGGTTCTCCAGCCCCAGCATTTT
-	-	TRBV6-4	TRBJ2-1	CASSETQAPGNEQFF	TGTGCCAGCAGTGAGACCCAGGCCCCGGGGAATGAGCAGTTCTTC
TRBD1	-	TRBV5-4	TRBJ2-5	CASGPGGASMKETQYF	TGTGCCAGCGGCCCAGGGGGCGCCTCGATGAAAGAGACCCAGTACTTC